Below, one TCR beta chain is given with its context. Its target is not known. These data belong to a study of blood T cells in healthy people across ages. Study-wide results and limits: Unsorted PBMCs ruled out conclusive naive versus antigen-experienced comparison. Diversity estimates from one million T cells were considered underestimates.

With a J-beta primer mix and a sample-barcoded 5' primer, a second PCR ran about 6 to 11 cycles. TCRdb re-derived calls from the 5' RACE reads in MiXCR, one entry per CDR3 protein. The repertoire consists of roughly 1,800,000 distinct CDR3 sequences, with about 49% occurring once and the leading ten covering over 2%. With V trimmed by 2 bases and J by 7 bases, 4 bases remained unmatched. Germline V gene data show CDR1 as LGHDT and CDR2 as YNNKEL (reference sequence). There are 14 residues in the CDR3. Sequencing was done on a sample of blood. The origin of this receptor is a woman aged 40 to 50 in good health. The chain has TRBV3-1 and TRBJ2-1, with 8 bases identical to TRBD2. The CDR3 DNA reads TGTGCCAGCAGCCAACAGCGGGGGAGGAATGAGCAGTTCTTC. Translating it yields CASSQQRGRNEQFF.